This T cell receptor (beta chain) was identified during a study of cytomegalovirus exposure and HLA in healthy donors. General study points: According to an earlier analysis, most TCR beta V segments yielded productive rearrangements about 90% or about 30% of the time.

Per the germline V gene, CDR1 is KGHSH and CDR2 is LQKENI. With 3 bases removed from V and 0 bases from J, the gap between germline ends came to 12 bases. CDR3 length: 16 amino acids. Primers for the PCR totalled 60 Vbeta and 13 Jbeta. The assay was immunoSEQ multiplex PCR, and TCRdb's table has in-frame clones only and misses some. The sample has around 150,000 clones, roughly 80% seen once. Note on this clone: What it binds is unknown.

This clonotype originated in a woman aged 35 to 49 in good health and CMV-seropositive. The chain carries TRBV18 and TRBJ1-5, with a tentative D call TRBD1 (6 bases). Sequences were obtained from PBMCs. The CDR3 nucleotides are TGTGCCAGCTCACCTGGGACACCCTATAGCAATCAGCCCCAGCATTTT. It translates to CASSPGTPYSNQPQHF.